The present TCR beta chain was sequenced within a study of CD8 T cells in Susac syndrome. The sequenced target, TCR beta, came from blood CD8+ and CD4+ T cells. Random hexamers were used to reverse transcribe roughly 0.5 to 1 ug of RNA. TCRdb fed the immunoSEQ multiplex PCR reads into MiXCR, producing one record per CDR3 protein. The sample includes fewer than 150,000 distinct CDR3 sequences, around nine tenths seen only once; the top ten take about 0.25%. This clonotype was sampled from a human donor with multiple sclerosis. Material for sequencing was CD8+ T cells from PBMCs.

CDR3 region: CAISSGGLNYGYTF. The CDR3 DNA sequence: TGTGCCATCAGTTCAGGGGGCCTAAACTATGGCTACACCTTC. V and J are TRBV10-3 and TRBJ1-2, with 8 positions matching TRBD1. CDR1 is ENHRY and CDR2 is SYGVKD in the germline V gene. CDR3 length equals 14 residues. With V trimmed by 5 bases and J by 2 bases, 4 bases remained unmatched.